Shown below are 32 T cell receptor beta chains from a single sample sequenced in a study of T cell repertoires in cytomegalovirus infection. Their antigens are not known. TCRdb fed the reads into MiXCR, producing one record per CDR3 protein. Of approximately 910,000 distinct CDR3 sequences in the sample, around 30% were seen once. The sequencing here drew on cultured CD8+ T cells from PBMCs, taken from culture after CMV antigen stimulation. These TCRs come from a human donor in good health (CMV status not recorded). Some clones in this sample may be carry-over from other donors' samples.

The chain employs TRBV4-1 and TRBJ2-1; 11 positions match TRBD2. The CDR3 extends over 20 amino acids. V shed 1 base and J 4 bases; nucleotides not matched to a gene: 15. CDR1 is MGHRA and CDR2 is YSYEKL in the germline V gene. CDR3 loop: CASSQAPPPTSGGPYNEQFF. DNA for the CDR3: TGCGCCAGCAGCCAAGCGCCACCACCTACTAGCGGGGGTCCGTACAATGAGCAGTTCTTC.

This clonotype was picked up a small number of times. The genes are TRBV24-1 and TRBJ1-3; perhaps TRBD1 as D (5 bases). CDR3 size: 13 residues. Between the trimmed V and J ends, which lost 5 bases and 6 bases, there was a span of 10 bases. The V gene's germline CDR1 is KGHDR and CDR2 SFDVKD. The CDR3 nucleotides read TGTGCCACCAGTGCCGGGGCCGAAAACACCATATATTTT. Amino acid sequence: CATSAGAENTIYF.

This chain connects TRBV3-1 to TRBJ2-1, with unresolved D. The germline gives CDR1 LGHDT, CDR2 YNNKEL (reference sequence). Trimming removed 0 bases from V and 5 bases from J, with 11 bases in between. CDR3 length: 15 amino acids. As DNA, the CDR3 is TGTGCCAGCAGCCAAGATCAGGTAGACGACAATGAGCAGTTCTTC. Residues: CASSQDQVDDNEQFF.

The CDR3 region has the DNA TGTGCCAGCAGCTTAGTGGTAGCGGAAACGCAGTATTTT. It specifies CASSLVVAETQYF. The chain links TRBV7-6 to TRBJ2-3; D may be TRBD2 (6 bases). V lost 1 base and J 9 bases, leaving 11 bases between the germline ends. Germline V gives CDR1 SGHVS, CDR2 FNYEAQ. The CDR3 runs 13 residues.

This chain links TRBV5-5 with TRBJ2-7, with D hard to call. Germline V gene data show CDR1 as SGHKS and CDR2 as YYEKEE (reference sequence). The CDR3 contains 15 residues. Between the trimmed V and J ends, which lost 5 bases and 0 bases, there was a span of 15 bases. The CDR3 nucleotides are TGTGCCAGCAGTCTCCGGGCAGCCAGCTCCTACGAGCAGTACGTC. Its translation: CASSLRAASSYEQYV.

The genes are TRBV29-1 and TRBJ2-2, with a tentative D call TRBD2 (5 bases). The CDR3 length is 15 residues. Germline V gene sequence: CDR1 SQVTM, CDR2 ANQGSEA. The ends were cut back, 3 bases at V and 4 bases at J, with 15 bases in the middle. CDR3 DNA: TGCAGCGTTGAGAAGTCGGGGTTGGGCACCGGGGAGCTGTTTTTT. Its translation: CSVEKSGLGTGELFF.

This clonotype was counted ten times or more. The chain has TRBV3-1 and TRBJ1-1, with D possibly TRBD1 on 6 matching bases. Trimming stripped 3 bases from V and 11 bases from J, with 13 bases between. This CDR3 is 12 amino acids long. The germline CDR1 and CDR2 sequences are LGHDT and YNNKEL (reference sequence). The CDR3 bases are TGTGCCAGCAGCCACACTCAGGGGTTTGCTTTCTTT. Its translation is CASSHTQGFAFF.

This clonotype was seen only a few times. The CDR3 loop reads CASTKVGAHNEQYV. Here the CDR3 DNA reads TGTGCCAGCACTAAAGTGGGGGCACACAACGAGCAGTACGTC. The chain has TRBV7-9 and TRBJ2-7; TRBD1 is a possible D gene (6 bases). Trimming took off 7 bases at V and 5 bases at J, with 18 bases between the two ends. The CDR3 runs 14 residues. Germline CDR1 reads SEHNR; CDR2 reads FQNEAQ (reference sequence).

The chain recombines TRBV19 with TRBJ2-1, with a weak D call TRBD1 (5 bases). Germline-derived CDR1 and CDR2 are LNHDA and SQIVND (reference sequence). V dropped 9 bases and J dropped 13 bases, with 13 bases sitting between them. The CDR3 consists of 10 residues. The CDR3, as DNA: TGTGCCAGCAAGGGGCGAGATCAGTTCTTC. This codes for CASKGRDQFF.

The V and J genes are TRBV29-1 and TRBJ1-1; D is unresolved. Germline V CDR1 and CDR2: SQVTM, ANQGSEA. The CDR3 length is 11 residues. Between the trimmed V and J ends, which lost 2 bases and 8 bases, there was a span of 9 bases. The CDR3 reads CSVERRTEAFF. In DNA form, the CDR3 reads TGCAGCGTTGAAAGGAGAACCGAAGCTTTCTTT.

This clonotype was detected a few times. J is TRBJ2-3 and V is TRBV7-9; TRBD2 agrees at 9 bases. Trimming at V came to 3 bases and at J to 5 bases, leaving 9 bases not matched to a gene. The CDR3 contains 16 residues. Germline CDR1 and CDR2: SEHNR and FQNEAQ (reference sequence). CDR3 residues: CASSFLASGEVDTQYF. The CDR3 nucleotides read TGTGCCAGCAGCTTTCTAGCTAGCGGGGAAGTAGATACGCAGTATTTT.

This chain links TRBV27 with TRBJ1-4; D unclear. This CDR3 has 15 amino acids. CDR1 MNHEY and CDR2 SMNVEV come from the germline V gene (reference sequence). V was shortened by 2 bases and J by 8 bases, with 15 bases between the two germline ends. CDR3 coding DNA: TGTGCCAGCAGTTTAAATATTCTGGGAGAGGAAAAACTGTTTTTT. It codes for CASSLNILGEEKLFF.

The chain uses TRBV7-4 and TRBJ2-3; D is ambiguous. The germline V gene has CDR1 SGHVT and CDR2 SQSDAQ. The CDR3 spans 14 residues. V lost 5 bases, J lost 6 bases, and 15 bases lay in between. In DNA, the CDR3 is TGTGCCAGCAGCCGGGTTCTATTCGGGGATACGCAGTATTTT. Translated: CASSRVLFGDTQYF.

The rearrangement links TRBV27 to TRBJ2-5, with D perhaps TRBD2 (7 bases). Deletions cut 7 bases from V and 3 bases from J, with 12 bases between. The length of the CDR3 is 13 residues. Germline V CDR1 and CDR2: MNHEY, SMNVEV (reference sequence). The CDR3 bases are TGTGCCAGCAAGGGGGGGCCGAAAGAGACCCAGTACTTC. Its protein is CASKGGPKETQYF.

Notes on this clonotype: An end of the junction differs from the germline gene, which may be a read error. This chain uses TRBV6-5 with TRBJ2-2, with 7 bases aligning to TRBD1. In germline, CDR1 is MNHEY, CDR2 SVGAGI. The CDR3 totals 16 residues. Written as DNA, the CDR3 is TGTGCCGGCAGTTACTCGATAGGGGGCGATACCGGGGAGCTGTTTTTT. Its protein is CAGSYSIGGDTGELFF.

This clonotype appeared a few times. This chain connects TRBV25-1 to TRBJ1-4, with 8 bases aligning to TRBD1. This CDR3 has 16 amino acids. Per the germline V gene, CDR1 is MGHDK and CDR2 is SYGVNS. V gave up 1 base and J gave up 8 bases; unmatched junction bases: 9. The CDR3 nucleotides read TGTGCCAGCAGTGAATTGGACAGGGCGCGGGAAGAAAAACTGTTTTTT. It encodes CASSELDRAREEKLFF.

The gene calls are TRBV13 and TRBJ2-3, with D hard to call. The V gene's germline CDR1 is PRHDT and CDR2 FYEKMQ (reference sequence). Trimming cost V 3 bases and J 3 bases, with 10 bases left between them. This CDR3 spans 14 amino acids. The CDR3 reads CASSFGVRTDTQYF. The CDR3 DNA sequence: TGTGCCAGCAGCTTTGGAGTGCGGACAGATACGCAGTATTTT. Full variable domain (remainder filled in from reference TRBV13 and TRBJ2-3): AAGVIQSPRHLIKEKRETATLKCYPIPRHDTVYWYQQGPGQDPQFLISFYEKMQSDKGSIPDRFSAQQFSDYHSELNMSSLELGDSALYFCASSFGVRTDTQYFGPGTRLTVL.

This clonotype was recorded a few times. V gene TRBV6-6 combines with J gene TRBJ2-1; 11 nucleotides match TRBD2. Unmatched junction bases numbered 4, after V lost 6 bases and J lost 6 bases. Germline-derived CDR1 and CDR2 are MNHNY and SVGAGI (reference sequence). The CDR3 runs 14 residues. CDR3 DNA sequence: TGTGCCAGCAGCGACGGACTAGCGGGCAATGAGCAGTTCTTC. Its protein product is CASSDGLAGNEQFF.

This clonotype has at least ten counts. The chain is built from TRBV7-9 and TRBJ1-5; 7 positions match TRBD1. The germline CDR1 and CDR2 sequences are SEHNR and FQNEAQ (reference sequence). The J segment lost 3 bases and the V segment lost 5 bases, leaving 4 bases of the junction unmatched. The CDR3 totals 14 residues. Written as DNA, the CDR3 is TGTGCCAGCAGCATTACAGGGGCCAATCAGCCCCAGCATTTT. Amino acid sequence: CASSITGANQPQHF.

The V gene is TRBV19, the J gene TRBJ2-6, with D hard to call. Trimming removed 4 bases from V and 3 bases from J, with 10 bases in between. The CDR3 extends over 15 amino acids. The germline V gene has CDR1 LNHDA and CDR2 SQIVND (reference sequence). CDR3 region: CASSKRGNGANVLTF. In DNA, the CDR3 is TGTGCCAGTAGTAAACGTGGCAATGGGGCCAACGTCCTGACTTTC.

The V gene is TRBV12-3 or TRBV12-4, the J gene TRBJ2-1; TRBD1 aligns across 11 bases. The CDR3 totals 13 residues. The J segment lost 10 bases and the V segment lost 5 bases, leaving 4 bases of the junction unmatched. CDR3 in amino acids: CASSGQGAVEQFF. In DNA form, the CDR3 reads TGTGCCAGCAGTGGACAGGGGGCGGTGGAGCAGTTCTTC.

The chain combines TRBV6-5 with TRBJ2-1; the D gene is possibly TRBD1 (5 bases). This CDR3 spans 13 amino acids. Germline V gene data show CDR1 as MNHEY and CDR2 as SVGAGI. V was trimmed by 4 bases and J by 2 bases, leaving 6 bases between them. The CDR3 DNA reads TGTGCCAGCAGTTGGACAACCTACAATGAGCAGTTCTTC. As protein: CASSWTTYNEQFF.

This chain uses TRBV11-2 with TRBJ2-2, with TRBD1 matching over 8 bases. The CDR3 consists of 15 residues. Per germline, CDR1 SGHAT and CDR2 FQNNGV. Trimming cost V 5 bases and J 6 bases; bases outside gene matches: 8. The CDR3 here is CASSANRGWAGELFF. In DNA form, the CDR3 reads TGTGCCAGCAGCGCCAACAGGGGGTGGGCCGGGGAGCTGTTTTTT.

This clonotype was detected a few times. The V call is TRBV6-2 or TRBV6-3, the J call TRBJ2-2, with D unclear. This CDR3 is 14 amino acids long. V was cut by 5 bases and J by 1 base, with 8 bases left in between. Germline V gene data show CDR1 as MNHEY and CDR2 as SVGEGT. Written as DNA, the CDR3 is TGTGCCAGCAGTACCACAGAGAACACCGGGGAGCTGTTTTTT. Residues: CASSTTENTGELFF.

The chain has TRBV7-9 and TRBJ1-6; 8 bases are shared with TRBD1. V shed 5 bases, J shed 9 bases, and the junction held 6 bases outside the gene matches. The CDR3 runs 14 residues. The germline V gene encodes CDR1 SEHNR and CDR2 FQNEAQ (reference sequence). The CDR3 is CASSPTGEGSPLHF. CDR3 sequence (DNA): TGTGCCAGCAGCCCGACAGGGGAGGGTTCACCCCTCCACTTT.

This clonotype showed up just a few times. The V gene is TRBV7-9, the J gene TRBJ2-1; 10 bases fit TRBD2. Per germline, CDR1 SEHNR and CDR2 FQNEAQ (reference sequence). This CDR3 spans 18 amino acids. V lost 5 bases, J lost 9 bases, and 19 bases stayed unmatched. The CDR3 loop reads CASSPPIFQRGGIGEQFF. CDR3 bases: TGTGCCAGCAGCCCCCCCATCTTCCAGCGGGGGGGCATCGGTGAGCAGTTCTTC.

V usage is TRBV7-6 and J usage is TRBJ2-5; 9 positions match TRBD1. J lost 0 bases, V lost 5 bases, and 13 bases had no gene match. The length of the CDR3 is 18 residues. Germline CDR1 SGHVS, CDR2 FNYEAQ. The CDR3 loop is CASSQWDGTGSYQETQYF. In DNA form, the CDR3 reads TGTGCCAGCAGCCAATGGGACGGGACAGGGTCGTACCAAGAGACCCAGTACTTC. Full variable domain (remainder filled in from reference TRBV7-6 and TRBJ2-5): GAGVSQSPRYKVTKRGQDVALRCDPISGHVSLYWYRQALGQGPEFLTYFNYEAQQDKSGLPNDRFSAERPEGSISTLTIQRTEQRDSAMYRCASSQWDGTGSYQETQYFGPGTRLLVL.

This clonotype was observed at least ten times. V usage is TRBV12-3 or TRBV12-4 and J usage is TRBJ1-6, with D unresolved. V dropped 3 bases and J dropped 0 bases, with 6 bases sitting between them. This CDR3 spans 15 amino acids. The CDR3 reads CASSFGSSYNSPLHF. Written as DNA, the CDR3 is TGTGCCAGCAGTTTTGGGTCCTCCTATAATTCACCCCTCCACTTT.

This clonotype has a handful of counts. The CDR3 DNA sequence: TGTGCCAGCAGTGACCGGGACAACAATGAGCAGTTCTTC. It encodes CASSDRDNNEQFF. This sequence joins TRBV6-4 and TRBJ2-1, with D perhaps matching TRBD1 (6 bases). CDR3 size: 13 residues. The V and J ends lost 2 bases and 5 bases respectively, with 7 bases between them. Germline CDR1 reads MRHNA; CDR2 reads SNTAGT.

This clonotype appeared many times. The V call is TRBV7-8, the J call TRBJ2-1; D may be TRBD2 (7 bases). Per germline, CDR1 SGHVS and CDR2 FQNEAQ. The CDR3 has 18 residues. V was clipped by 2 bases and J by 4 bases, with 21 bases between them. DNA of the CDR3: TGTGCCAGCAGCTTATTTTACACGGGGGGCCCAGTTTACAATGAGCAGTTCTTC. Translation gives CASSLFYTGGPVYNEQFF.

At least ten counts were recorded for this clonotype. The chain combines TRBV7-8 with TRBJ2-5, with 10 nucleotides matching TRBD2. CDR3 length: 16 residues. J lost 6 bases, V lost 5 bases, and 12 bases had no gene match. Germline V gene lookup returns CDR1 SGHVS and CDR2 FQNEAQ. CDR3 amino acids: CASSPDPGLAMKTQYF. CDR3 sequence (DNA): TGTGCCAGCAGCCCCGATCCGGGACTAGCGATGAAGACCCAGTACTTC.

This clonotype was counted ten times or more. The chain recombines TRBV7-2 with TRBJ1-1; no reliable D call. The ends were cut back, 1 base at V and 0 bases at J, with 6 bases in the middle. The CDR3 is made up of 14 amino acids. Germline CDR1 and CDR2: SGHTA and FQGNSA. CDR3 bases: TGTGCCAGCAGCTTAGAGACCCTGAACACTGAAGCTTTCTTT. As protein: CASSLETLNTEAFF.